The 21 T cell receptor beta chains below were found in one sample sequenced in a study of CD8+CD57+ T cells in acquired aplastic anemia. Genomic DNA was employed as the template in profiling TCR beta VDJ and CDR3. MiXCR, run by TCRdb on the reads, gives a single entry per CDR3 protein. In the table there are over 100,000 distinct CDR3 sequences, around 41% of which are singletons. Source material: sorted CD4+, CD8+, or CD8+CD57+ T cells (not recorded which) from PBMCs. Source of these receptors: a human donor in good health, serving as a control.

This sequence joins TRBV2 and TRBJ2-1, with D tentatively TRBD2 (5 bases). There are 16 residues in the CDR3. V shed 4 bases and J shed 1 base, with 14 bases lying between them. CDR1 is SNHLY, CDR2 FYNNEI, per germline. The CDR3 bases are TGTGCCAGCAGTGTTGTCGGGGATAGTTCCTACAATGAGCAGTTCTTC. Residues: CASSVVGDSSYNEQFF.

The V call is TRBV29-1, the J call TRBJ2-1; 7 bases fit TRBD1. Germline V gene data show CDR1 as SQVTM and CDR2 as ANQGSEA. The junction had 7 bases not matched to a gene; V was cut back by 1 base and J by 10 bases. The CDR3 is made up of 13 amino acids. This CDR3 is CSVEGGQVREQFF. The DNA of the CDR3 is TGCAGCGTTGAAGGCGGACAGGTCAGGGAGCAGTTCTTC.

The chain carries TRBV19 and TRBJ2-3, with a possible D match to TRBD1 (5 bases). Germline V gene sequence: CDR1 LNHDA, CDR2 SQIVND (reference sequence). This CDR3 contains 14 residues. V was shortened by 4 bases and J by 0 bases, with 8 bases between the two germline ends. The CDR3 spells CASSRGTSTDTQYF. CDR3 bases: TGTGCCAGTAGTAGGGGCACTAGCACAGATACGCAGTATTTT.

The V and J genes are TRBV24-1 and TRBJ1-3, with D tentatively TRBD1 (6 bases). CDR3 length equals 16 residues. The V end was cut by 4 bases, the J end by 4 bases, with 16 bases between. Germline CDR1 is KGHDR and CDR2 is SFDVKD. The CDR3 nucleotides are TGTGCCACCAGTGACCCTAACAGGGAGGGAGGAAACACCATATATTTT. Translating it yields CATSDPNREGGNTIYF.

The sample holds a few counts of this clonotype. This chain uses TRBV12-3 or TRBV12-4 with TRBJ1-5; a weak D match, TRBD1 (6 bases). The length of the CDR3 is 13 residues. V dropped 5 bases and J dropped 5 bases, with 10 bases sitting between them. The CDR3 coding sequence is TGTGCCAGCAGTCTCCACAGGGATCAGCCCCAGCATTTT. Protein: CASSLHRDQPQHF.

The J gene is TRBJ2-7, the V gene TRBV2, with D uncertain. Trimming stripped 3 bases from V and 6 bases from J, with 9 bases between. The CDR3 is 12 amino acids. Germline V gene data show CDR1 as SNHLY and CDR2 as FYNNEI. In DNA, the CDR3 is TGTGCCAGCAGTGAGCCTGTCGGCGAGCAGTACTTC. Translated: CASSEPVGEQYF.

This clonotype occurred a few times. The chain combines TRBV5-4 with TRBJ1-1, with a tentative D call TRBD1 (6 bases). Germline loops: CDR1 SGHNT, CDR2 YYREEE (reference sequence). The CDR3 covers 12 residues. Trimming pared 2 bases from V and 6 bases from J, leaving 8 bases between. CDR3 in DNA: TGTGCCAGCAGCTTCGGGGGCCCTGAAGCTTTCTTT. Translated: CASSFGGPEAFF.

The CDR3 nucleotides read TGTGCCAGCAGCCCCCCTCGGCGGGAGCAGTACTTC. It encodes CASSPPRREQYF. The V and J genes are TRBV5-5 and TRBJ2-7; no clear D gene. Germline CDR1 is SGHKS and CDR2 is YYEKEE (reference sequence). V gave up 4 bases and J gave up 7 bases, with 12 bases separating them. The CDR3 consists of 12 residues.

The sample holds many counts of this clonotype. This chain uses TRBV7-9 with TRBJ1-1; D gene ambiguous. The CDR3 covers 13 residues. Germline CDR1 SEHNR, CDR2 FQNEAQ (reference sequence). The V and J ends lost 1 base and 2 bases respectively, with 5 bases between them. CDR3 sequence: CASSLDSNTEAFF. CDR3 nucleotide sequence: TGTGCCAGCAGCTTAGACAGTAACACTGAAGCTTTCTTT.

A note on this clonotype: Possible read error: a much larger clone is one base away. The rearrangement joins TRBV5-5 to TRBJ1-3; D uncertain. Germline loops: CDR1 SGHKS, CDR2 YYEKEE (reference sequence). The CDR3 sequence is 14 residues long. The CDR3 here is CVSSFVVDGNTIYF. The CDR3 DNA is TGTGTCAGCAGCTTCGTGGTTGATGGAAACACCATATATTTT.

This clonotype appeared many times. This chain uses TRBV19 with TRBJ2-5, with D perhaps matching TRBD1 (6 bases). V shed 3 bases and J shed 5 bases, with 16 bases lying between them. CDR1 and CDR2 from the germline V gene are LNHDA and SQIVND (reference sequence). The CDR3 has 15 amino acids. The CDR3 spells CASSIRKQGGETQYF. For the CDR3, the DNA is TGTGCCAGTAGTATCCGGAAACAGGGCGGGGAGACCCAGTACTTC.

This clonotype was recorded many times. The genes are TRBV6-5 and TRBJ2-5; no firm D call. The germline V and J ends were trimmed by 0 bases and 5 bases, with 13 bases remaining between them. Germline loops: CDR1 MNHEY, CDR2 SVGAGI. This CDR3 is 15 amino acids long. CDR3 in DNA: TGTGCCAGCAGTTACTCGCAGTATCTCGTGGAGACCCAGTACTTC. Amino acids: CASSYSQYLVETQYF.

At least ten counts were recorded for this clonotype. V is TRBV30 and J is TRBJ2-5; 8 nucleotides match TRBD2. V shed 3 bases, J shed 10 bases, and the junction held 10 bases outside the gene matches. The CDR3 is made up of 13 amino acids. Germline CDR1 reads GTSNPN; CDR2 reads SVGIG (reference sequence). The CDR3 protein is CAWRAGARGIQYF. Here the CDR3 DNA reads TGTGCCTGGAGAGCGGGGGCTCGTGGGATCCAGTACTTC.

The chain couples TRBV24-1 to TRBJ2-5; a weak D match, TRBD1 (6 bases). The length of the CDR3 is 16 residues. Between the trimmed V and J ends, which lost 1 base and 0 bases, there was a span of 11 bases. Germline loops: CDR1 KGHDR, CDR2 SFDVKD. CDR3 sequence (DNA): TGTGCCACCAGTGATTTTACCGGGACACACCAAGAGACCCAGTACTTC. It yields the protein CATSDFTGTHQETQYF.

This clonotype was detected ten times or more. This chain joins TRBV19 and TRBJ1-2; 9 bases align to TRBD1. Germline CDR1 is LNHDA and CDR2 is SQIVND (reference sequence). Trimming cost V 6 bases and J 12 bases; bases outside gene matches: 8. The length of the CDR3 is 12 residues. CDR3 region: CASSQGDRDHTF. The CDR3, as DNA: TGTGCCAGTAGCCAAGGGGACAGGGATCACACCTTC.

This clonotype was counted at least ten times. The CDR3: CASSISGPSNQPQHF. CDR3 in DNA: TGTGCCAGTAGTATCTCGGGACCCAGCAATCAGCCCCAGCATTTT. The V call is TRBV19, the J call TRBJ1-5; TRBD1 is a possible D gene (5 bases). The V gene lost 3 bases and the J gene lost 1 base, with 10 bases spanning the gap. Germline CDR1 LNHDA, CDR2 SQIVND (reference sequence). The CDR3 contains 15 residues. Drawing the rest from reference TRBV19 and TRBJ1-5, the complete variable domain is DGGITQSPKYLFRKEGQNVTLSCEQNLNHDAMYWYRQDPGQGLRLIYYSQIVNDFQKGDIAEGYSVSREKKESFPLTVTSAQKNPTAFYLCASSISGPSNQPQHFGDGTRLSIL.

A note on this clonotype: A much larger clonotype is one base distant, so this may be a read error. The rearrangement joins TRBV20-1 to TRBJ1-1, with D maybe TRBD1 (5 bases). This CDR3 has 14 amino acids. CDR1 and CDR2 from the germline V gene are DFQATT and SNEGSKA (reference sequence). Written as DNA, the CDR3 is TGCGGTGCTAGTAGGACTGGGGACGACACTGAAGCTTTCTTT. It yields the protein CGASRTGDDTEAFF.

In this sample, this clonotype turned up a few times. V is TRBV15 and J is TRBJ1-2; D not certain. The germline CDR1 and CDR2 sequences are LNHNV and YYDKDF (reference sequence). The V gene lost 7 bases and the J gene lost 2 bases, with 8 bases spanning the gap. This CDR3 region has 12 residues. CDR3 loop: CATTNLNYGYTF. The CDR3 DNA is TGTGCCACCACCAACCTCAACTATGGCTACACCTTC.

V and J are TRBV19 and TRBJ2-1; 9 bases agree with TRBD2. This CDR3 has 14 residues. Germline V gene data show CDR1 as LNHDA and CDR2 as SQIVND (reference sequence). V was clipped by 5 bases and J by 6 bases; unmatched bases: 5. In DNA form, the CDR3 reads TGTGCCAGTAGTCAGAGCGGGAGGTTCAATGAGCAGTTCTTC. Translation: CASSQSGRFNEQFF. Variable domain in full (rest from reference TRBV19 and TRBJ2-1): DGGITQSPKYLFRKEGQNVTLSCEQNLNHDAMYWYRQDPGQGLRLIYYSQIVNDFQKGDIAEGYSVSREKKESFPLTVTSAQKNPTAFYLCASSQSGRFNEQFFGPGTRLTVL.

This clonotype was observed a handful of times. An end of the junction differs from the germline gene, which may be a read error. The CDR3 is CVSVLFSPGLDQPQHF. CDR3 DNA sequence: TGTGTTAGTGTCCTTTTTTCGCCGGGACTCGATCAGCCCCAGCATTTT. The chain couples TRBV12-5 to TRBJ1-5, with D tentatively TRBD1 (5 bases). This CDR3 comprises 16 residues. Germline-derived CDR1 and CDR2 are LGHNT and FRNRAP.

This clonotype was seen ten or more times. The chain combines TRBV6-4 with TRBJ1-1; D is unclear. The CDR3 sequence is 16 residues long. With 6 bases removed from V and 8 bases from J, the gap between germline ends came to 25 bases. Germline CDR1 reads MRHNA; CDR2 reads SNTAGT. The CDR3 loop reads CASSPYPQTLPEEAFF. In nucleotides, the CDR3 is TGTGCCAGCAGCCCCTATCCCCAGACGCTCCCCGAGGAAGCTTTCTTT.